This TCR beta chain came from a study of blood T cell repertoires in COVID-19 (TCRdb year 2020). Concerning the study at large: The collaborator samples originated in the United States, Italy and Spain and spanned the acute and convalescent phases of COVID-19. Nearly every sample came with metadata listing a de-identified subject ID, COVID-19 status, age in years and sex. Deeply sampled blood TCRbeta repertoires from subjects exposed to, actively infected with, or recovered from COVID-19 were included in the dataset. The repertoires were released in a freely available public database meant as a resource for research on the immune response to SARS-CoV-2. HLA class I and class II types, where available, came from metadata supplied by the sample provider rather than from assay-based typing. The prospective study material was composed of cDNA or gDNA derived from T cells, B-cell-depleted T cells, or PBMCs. Samples came from the ongoing ImmuneRACE study (first 160 participants) plus 1,254 subjects from 6 global collaborators. What the work shows at the level of the full study, not this receptor alone: The amount of clinical and demographic metadata varied by source and participant and was provided uncurated.

Of note for this clone: Its antigen is still unknown. The sample holds no much larger clone one base away, and base qualities are not on file. This specimen includes other DNA sequences encoding the same CDR3.

In the prospective study, participants were roughly 18 to 95 years old, resided in about two dozen geographic areas of the United States, and were enrolled through a virtual design. In the prospective study, cohorts were assigned on the basis of participant-reported clinical history obtained from a screening survey and a study questionnaire. In the prospective study, mobile phlebotomists collected whole blood, serum and a nasopharyngeal or oropharyngeal swab from each participant. Prospective study participants could optionally give additional blood draws and questionnaires over an approximately 2-month period. Before DNA extraction, blood samples from the prospective study were shipped at room temperature or frozen. TCRbeta CDR3 regions were amplified from genomic DNA by means of the immunoSEQ Assay, a bias-controlled multiplex PCR. In the original analysis: Nucleated cell counts per sample were estimated from amplification of reference gene primers within the assay. To quantify the absolute abundance of each unique TCRbeta CDR3 rearrangement, sequence reads were collapsed and filtered. For each sample, productive Simpson clonality was calculated as the square root of Simpson's diversity index over productive rearrangements. Here the immuneACCESS table is served through TCRdb, limited to in-frame sequences with V and J called. Missing clones are a known gap in these copies; in checked studies unresolved V genes cover under half, and the rest lacks a known reason. The V and J calls and clone size were taken over from that table, and D and trimming were inferred from the DNA. This sample lists about 200,000 clones; approximately 80% were detected once. Together, the top ten hold 7.4% of the sample.

The CDR3 runs 14 amino acids, cysteine and phenylalanine included. Of the read, only the CDR3 DNA is kept; its 42 bases are in frame from base 1. V is clipped by 0 bases and J by 1 base, and the sequence between their germline boundaries is 6 bases long. The germline V gene (reference sequence) specifies GTSNPN as CDR1 and SVGIG as CDR2. The chain joins TRBV30 to TRBJ2-2, with the D gene not confidently named. The sequence derives from a woman aged 40 to 50 with acute COVID-19. Sequencing was performed on PBMCs or T cells enriched from blood (not recorded which). The DNA sequence is as follows: TGTGCCTGGAGTGTGGCCCGGAACACCGGGGAGCTGTTTTTT. Its protein product is CAWSVARNTGELFF.